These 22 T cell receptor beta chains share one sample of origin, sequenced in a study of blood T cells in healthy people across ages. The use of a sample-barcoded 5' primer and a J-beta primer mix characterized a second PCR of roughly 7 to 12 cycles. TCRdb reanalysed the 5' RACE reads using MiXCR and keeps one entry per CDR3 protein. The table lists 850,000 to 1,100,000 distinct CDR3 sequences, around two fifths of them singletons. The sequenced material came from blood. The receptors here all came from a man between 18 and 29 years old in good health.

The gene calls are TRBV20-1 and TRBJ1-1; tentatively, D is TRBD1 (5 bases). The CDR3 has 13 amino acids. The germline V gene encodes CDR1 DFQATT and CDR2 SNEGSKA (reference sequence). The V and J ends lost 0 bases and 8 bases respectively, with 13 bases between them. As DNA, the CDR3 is TGCAGTGCTAGAGATTTCGGGGGGTTCGAAGCTTTCTTT. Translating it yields CSARDFGGFEAFF.

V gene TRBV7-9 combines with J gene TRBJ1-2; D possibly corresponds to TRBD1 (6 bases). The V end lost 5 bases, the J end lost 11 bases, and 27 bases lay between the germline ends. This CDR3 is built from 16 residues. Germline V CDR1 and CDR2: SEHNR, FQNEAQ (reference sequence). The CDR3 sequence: CASSARLVRGQIGYTF. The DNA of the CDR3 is TGTGCCAGCAGCGCTCGACTAGTACGGGGACAAATTGGTTACACCTTC.

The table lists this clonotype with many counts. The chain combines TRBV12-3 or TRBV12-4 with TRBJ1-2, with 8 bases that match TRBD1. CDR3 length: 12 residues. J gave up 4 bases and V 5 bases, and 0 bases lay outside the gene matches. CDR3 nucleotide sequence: TGTGCCAGCAGTGACAGGGGCTATGGCTACACCTTC. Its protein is CASSDRGYGYTF.

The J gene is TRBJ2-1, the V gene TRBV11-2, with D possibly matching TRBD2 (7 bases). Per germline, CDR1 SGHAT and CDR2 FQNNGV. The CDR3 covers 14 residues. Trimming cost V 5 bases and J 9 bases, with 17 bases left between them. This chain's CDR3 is CASSELRGGCEQFF. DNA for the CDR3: TGTGCCAGCAGCGAACTGAGGGGGGGGTGTGAGCAGTTCTTC.

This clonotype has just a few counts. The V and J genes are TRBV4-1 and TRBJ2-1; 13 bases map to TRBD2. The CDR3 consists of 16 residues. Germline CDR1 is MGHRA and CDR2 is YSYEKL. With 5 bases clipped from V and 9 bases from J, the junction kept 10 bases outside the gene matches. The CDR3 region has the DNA TGCGCCAGCAGCGATTCCGGACTAGCGGGGGCTCTTGAGCAGTTCTTC. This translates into CASSDSGLAGALEQFF.

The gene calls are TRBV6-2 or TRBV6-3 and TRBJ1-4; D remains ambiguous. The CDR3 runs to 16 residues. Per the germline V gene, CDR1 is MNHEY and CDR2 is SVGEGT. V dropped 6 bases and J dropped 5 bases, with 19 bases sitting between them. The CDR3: CASRTTPRPPNEKLFF. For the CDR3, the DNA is TGTGCCAGCAGGACGACACCTAGACCTCCAAATGAAAAACTGTTTTTT.

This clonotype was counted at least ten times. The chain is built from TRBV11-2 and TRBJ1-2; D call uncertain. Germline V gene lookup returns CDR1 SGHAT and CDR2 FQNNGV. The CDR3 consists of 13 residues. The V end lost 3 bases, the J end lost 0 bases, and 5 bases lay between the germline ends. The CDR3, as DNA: TGTGCCAGCAGCTTCAGTTCTAACTATGGCTACACCTTC. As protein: CASSFSSNYGYTF.

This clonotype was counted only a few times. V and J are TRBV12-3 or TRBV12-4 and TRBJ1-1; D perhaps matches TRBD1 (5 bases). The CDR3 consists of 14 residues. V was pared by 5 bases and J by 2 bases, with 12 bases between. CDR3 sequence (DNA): TGTGCCAGCAGTCGGACATGGACAAACACTGAAGCTTTCTTT. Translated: CASSRTWTNTEAFF.

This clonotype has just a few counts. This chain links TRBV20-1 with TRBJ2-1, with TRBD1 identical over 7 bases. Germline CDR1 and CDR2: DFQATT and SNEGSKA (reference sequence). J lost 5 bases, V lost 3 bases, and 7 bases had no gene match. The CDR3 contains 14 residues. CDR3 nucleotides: TGCAGTGCTAGGGGGACAGAGGTACACAATGAGCAGTTCTTC. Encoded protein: CSARGTEVHNEQFF.

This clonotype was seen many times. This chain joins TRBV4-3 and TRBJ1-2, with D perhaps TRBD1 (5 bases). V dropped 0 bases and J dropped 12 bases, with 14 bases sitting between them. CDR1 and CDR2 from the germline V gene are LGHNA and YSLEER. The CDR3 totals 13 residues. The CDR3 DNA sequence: TGCGCCAGCAGCCAAGATATTAGCGGGGCCCACACCTTC. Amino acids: CASSQDISGAHTF.

CDR3 DNA: TGTGCCAGCAGTCCCGGGACCTTCGGTAGTGAGCGATATACTTTCTTT. The encoded protein is CASSPGTFGSERYTFF. This chain joins TRBV12-3 or TRBV12-4 and TRBJ1-1; D is possibly TRBD1 (5 bases). V was pared by 5 bases and J by 12 bases, with 28 bases between. The length of the CDR3 is 16 residues.

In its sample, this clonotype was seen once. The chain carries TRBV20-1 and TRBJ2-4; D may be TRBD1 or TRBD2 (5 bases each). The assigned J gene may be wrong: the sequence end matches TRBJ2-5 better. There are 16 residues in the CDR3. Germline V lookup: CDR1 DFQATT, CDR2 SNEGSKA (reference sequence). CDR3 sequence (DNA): TGCAGTGCTAGAGACGAAGCCCGGGACGAGCGGGAGACCCAGTACTTC. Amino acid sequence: CSARDEARDERETQYF.

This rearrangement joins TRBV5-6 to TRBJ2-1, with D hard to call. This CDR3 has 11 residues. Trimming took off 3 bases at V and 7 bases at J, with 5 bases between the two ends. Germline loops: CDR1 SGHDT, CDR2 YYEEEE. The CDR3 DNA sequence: TGTGCCAGCAGCTATGAAAATGAGCAGTTCTTC. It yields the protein CASSYENEQFF. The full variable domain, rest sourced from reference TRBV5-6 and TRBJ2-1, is DAGVTQSPTHLIKTRGQQVTLRCSPKSGHDTVSWYQQALGQGPQFIFQYYEEEERQRGNFPDRFSGHQFPNYSSELNVNALLLGDSALYLCASSYENEQFFGPGTRLTVL.

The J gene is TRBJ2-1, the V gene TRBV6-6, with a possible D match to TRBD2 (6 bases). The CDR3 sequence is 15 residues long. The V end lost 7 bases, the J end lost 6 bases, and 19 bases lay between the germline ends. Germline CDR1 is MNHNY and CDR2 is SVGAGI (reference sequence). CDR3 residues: CASNHGRGAGNEQFF. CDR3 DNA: TGTGCCAGCAACCACGGGCGCGGGGCGGGCAATGAGCAGTTCTTC.

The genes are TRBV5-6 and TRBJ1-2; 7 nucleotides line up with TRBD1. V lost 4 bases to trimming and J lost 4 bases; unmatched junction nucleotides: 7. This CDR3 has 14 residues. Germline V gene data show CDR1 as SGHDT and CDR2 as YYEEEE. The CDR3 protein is CASSPDGTVYGYTF. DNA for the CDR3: TGTGCCAGCAGCCCGGACGGGACAGTCTATGGCTACACCTTC.

The CDR3: CASSLASGSTNYGYTF. DNA for the CDR3: TGTGCCAGCAGCTTAGCATCTGGTTCAACTAACTATGGCTACACCTTC. V and J are TRBV7-8 and TRBJ1-2; D not certain. CDR1 is SGHVS, CDR2 FQNEAQ, per germline. The CDR3 loop spans 16 amino acids. Between the trimmed V and J ends, which lost 0 bases and 0 bases, there was a span of 11 bases.

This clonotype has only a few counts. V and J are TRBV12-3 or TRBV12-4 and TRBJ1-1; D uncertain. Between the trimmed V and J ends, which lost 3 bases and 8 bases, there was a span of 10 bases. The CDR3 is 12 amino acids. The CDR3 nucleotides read TGTGCCAGCAGTTTTCTGGGGAGGGAAGCTTTCTTT. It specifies CASSFLGREAFF.

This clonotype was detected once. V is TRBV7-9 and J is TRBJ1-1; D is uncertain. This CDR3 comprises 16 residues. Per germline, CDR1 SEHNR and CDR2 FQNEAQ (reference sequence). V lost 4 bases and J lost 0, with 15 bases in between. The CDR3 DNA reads TGTGCCAGCAGCTCCACGGGAGTTGGCCTGAACACTGAAGCTTTCTTT. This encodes CASSSTGVGLNTEAFF.

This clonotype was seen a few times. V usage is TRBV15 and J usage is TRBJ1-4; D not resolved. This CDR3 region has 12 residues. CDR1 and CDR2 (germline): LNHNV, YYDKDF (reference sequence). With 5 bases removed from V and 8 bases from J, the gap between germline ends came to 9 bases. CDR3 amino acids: CATSEAREKLFF. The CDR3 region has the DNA TGTGCCACCAGCGAGGCGCGGGAAAAACTGTTTTTT.

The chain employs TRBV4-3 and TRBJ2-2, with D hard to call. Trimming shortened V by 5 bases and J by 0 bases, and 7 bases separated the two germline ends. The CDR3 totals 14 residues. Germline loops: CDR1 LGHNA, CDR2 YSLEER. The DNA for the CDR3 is TGCGCCAGCAGCTCCTATTCGAACACCGGGGAGCTGTTTTTT. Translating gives CASSSYSNTGELFF.

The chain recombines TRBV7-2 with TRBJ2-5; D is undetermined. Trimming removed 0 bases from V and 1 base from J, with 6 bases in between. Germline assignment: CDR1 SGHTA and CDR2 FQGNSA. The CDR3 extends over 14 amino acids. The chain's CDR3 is CASSLAAPQETQYF. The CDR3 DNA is TGTGCCAGCAGCTTAGCAGCACCCCAAGAGACCCAGTACTTC.

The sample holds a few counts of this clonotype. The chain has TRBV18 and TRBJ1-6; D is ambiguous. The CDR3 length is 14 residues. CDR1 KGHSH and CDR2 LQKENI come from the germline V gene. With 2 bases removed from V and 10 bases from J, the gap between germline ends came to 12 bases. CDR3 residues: CASSPAELVSPLHF. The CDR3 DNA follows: TGTGCCAGCTCACCAGCGGAACTTGTATCACCCCTCCACTTT.